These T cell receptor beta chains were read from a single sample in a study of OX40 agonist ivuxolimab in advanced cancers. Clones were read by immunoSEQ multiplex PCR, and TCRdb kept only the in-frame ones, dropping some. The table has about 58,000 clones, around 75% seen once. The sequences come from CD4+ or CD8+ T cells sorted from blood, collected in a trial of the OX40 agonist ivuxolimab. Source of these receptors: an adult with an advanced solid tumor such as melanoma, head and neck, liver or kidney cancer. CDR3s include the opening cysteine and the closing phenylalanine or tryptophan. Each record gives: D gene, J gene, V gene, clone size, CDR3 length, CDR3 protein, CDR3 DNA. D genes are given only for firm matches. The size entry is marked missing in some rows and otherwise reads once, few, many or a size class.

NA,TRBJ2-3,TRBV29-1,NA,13,CSVPGSSTDTQYF,TGCAGCGTTCCAGGGTCCAGCACAGATACGCAGTATTTT
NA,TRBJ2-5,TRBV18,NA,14,CASSSGTNQETQYF,TGTGCCAGCTCATCTGGGACGAACCAAGAGACCCAGTACTTC
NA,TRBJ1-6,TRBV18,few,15,CASSPLTGYNSPLHF,TGTGCCAGCTCACCACTAACAGGGTACAATTCACCCCTCCACTTT
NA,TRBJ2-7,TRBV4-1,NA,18,CASSQAPSAGAVGYEQYF,TGCGCCAGCAGCCAAGCTCCGTCCGCAGGGGCGGTAGGCTACGAGCAGTACTTC
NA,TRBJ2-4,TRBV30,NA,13,CAWSSLAKNIQYF,TGTGCCTGGAGTTCGCTAGCCAAAAACATTCAGTACTTC
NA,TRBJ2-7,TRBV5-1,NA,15,CASSLRMLGSDKQYF,TGCGCCAGCAGCTTGAGGATGTTGGGTTCGGACAAGCAGTACTTC
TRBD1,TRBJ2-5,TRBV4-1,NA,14,CASSQSRGQETQYF,TGCGCCAGCAGCCAAAGCAGGGGGCAAGAGACCCAGTACTTC
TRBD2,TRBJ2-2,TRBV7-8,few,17,CASSSLAGGPGTGELFF,TGTGCCAGCAGCTCCTTAGCGGGGGGGCCGGGCACCGGGGAGCTGTTTTTT
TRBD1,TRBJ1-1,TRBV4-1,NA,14,CASSLLQGGAEAFF,TGCGCCAGCAGCCTACTACAGGGGGGGGCTGAAGCTTTCTTT
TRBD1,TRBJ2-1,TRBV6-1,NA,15,CASRTRTGESNEQFF,TGTGCCAGCAGGACGCGGACAGGGGAGAGCAATGAGCAGTTCTTC